The table lists the clone carrying this T cell receptor beta chain with a count of one. This sample is part of a study of blood T cell repertoires in COVID-19. The Seattle site enrolled patients during active infection and followed them longitudinally. CDR3 length: 13 residues. The V gene end was trimmed by 4 bases and the J gene end by 8 bases; junction bases not matched to a gene: 7. Germline V gene data show CDR1 as SQVTM and CDR2 as ANQGSEA. Produced via immunoSEQ multiplex PCR; TCRdb's table is partial and in-frame only. Of a few hundred thousand clones listed, around 82% are singletons. The receptor's source is a person aged 70 to 85 with COVID-19, enrolled during active disease. The chain joins TRBV29-1 to TRBJ2-3; TRBD2 agrees at 9 bases. Sequences were obtained from peripheral blood. For the CDR3, the DNA is TGCAGCGTTGTTTTTGCGGGAGGGTCTACGCAGTATTTT. This gives the protein CSVVFAGGSTQYF.